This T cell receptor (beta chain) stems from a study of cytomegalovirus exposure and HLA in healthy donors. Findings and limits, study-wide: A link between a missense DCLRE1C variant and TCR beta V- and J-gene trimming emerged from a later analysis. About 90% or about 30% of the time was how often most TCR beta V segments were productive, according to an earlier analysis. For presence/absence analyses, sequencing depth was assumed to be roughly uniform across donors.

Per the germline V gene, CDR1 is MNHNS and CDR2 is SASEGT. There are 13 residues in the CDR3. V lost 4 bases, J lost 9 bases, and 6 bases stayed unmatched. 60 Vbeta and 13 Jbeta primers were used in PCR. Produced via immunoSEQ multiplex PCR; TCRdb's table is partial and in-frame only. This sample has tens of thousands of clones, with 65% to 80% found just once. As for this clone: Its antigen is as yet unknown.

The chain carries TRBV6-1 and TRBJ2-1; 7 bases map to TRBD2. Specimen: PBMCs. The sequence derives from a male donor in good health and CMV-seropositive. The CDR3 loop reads CASSGSPGGEQFF. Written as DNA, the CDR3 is TGTGCCAGCAGTGGCTCTCCGGGAGGTGAGCAGTTCTTC.